Following are 15 T cell receptor beta chains from one sample sequenced in a study of blood T cell repertoires in COVID-19. Here immunoSEQ multiplex PCR was the method, and the copy in TCRdb shows in-frame clones only, minus some. The sample lists a few hundred thousand clones; around 90% were seen once. Material: peripheral blood. The receptors here all came from a man older than 75 with acute or convalescent COVID-19.

The chain is built from TRBV5-1 and TRBJ2-2; D remains unclear. The CDR3 is 13 residues long. Trimming stripped 4 bases from V and 5 bases from J, with 9 bases between. Germline values: CDR1 SGHRS, CDR2 YFSETQ. CDR3: CASSPGVTGELFF. CDR3 bases: TGCGCCAGCAGCCCCGGAGTAACCGGGGAGCTGTTTTTT.

This clone was seen only a few times. The gene calls are TRBV7-2 and TRBJ2-5; 7 nucleotides line up with TRBD2. The V gene's germline CDR1 is SGHTA and CDR2 FQGNSA. With V trimmed by 5 bases and J by 2 bases, 11 bases remained unmatched. The CDR3 length is 16 residues. The CDR3 sequence: CASSPMRASGQETQYF. The CDR3 coding sequence is TGTGCCAGCAGCCCCATGAGGGCTAGCGGACAAGAGACCCAGTACTTC.

CDR3 loop: CASSQEDRGMSGGYTF. The CDR3 nucleotides are TGTGCCAGCAGCCAAGAAGACAGGGGAATGTCTGGTGGCTACACCTTC. V is TRBV3-1 (or the pseudogene TRBV3-2) and J is TRBJ1-2, with 8 bases matching TRBD1. With 0 bases clipped from V and 7 bases from J, the junction kept 10 bases outside the gene matches. The CDR3 is 16 residues long. Germline V gene data show CDR1 as LGHDT and CDR2 as YNNKEL (reference sequence).

The CDR3 loop is CASSTPGQGRPGELFF. In nucleotides, the CDR3 is TGTGCCAGCTCAACCCCGGGACAGGGTCGACCCGGGGAGCTGTTTTTT. The J gene is TRBJ2-2, the V gene TRBV18; 9 bases align to TRBD1. Unmatched junction bases numbered 10, after V lost 5 bases and J lost 6 bases. Germline V gene data show CDR1 as KGHSH and CDR2 as LQKENI. The CDR3 has 16 amino acids.

The J gene is TRBJ1-1, the V gene TRBV28; 7 bases fit TRBD1. Losses at the gene ends were 5 bases for V and 7 bases for J; bases not matched to a gene: 4. This CDR3 is 12 amino acids long. From germline, CDR1 is MDHEN and CDR2 SYDVKM. The chain's CDR3 is CASSRDRLEAFF. CDR3 nucleotides: TGTGCCAGCAGTCGGGACAGACTTGAAGCTTTCTTT. The full variable domain, rest sourced from reference TRBV28 and TRBJ1-1, is DVKVTQSSRYLVKRTGEKVFLECVQDMDHENMFWYRQDPGLGLRLIYFSYDVKMKEKGDIPEGYSVSREKKERFSLILESASTNQTSMYLCASSRDRLEAFFGQGTRLTVV.

The chain is built from TRBV6-5 and TRBJ2-5; 12 nucleotides agree with TRBD1. CDR1 and CDR2 from the germline V gene are MNHEY and SVGAGI. V was clipped by 5 bases and J by 5 bases; unmatched bases: 6. CDR3 size: 15 residues. CDR3 protein: CASSKTGTGGETQYF. CDR3 coding DNA: TGTGCCAGCAGTAAAACCGGGACAGGGGGCGAGACCCAGTACTTC.

V and J are TRBV4-3 and TRBJ2-5, with TRBD2 matching over 14 bases. From germline, CDR1 is LGHNA and CDR2 YSLEER. The J segment lost 4 bases and the V segment lost 0 bases, leaving 7 bases of the junction unmatched. CDR3 length equals 18 residues. The CDR3 reads CASSQDGVGLAGGETQYF. CDR3 in DNA: TGCGCCAGCAGCCAAGACGGGGTAGGACTAGCGGGAGGAGAGACCCAGTACTTC.

The chain is built from TRBV19 and TRBJ2-1; tentative D call: TRBD1 (6 bases). This CDR3 comprises 15 residues. Germline V gene data show CDR1 as LNHDA and CDR2 as SQIVND (reference sequence). V was shortened by 3 bases and J by 0 bases, with 9 bases between the two germline ends. CDR3 DNA: TGTGCCAGTAGTATCCAGGGGTCCTCCTACAATGAGCAGTTCTTC. This gives the protein CASSIQGSSYNEQFF.

The CDR3: CASSLERTNTGELFF. The CDR3 nucleotides are TGTGCCAGCAGTTTGGAGAGGACGAACACCGGGGAGCTGTTTTTT. V and J are TRBV27 and TRBJ2-2; no definite D call. Germline V gene sequence: CDR1 MNHEY, CDR2 SMNVEV (reference sequence). The length of the CDR3 is 15 residues. V was trimmed by 3 bases and J by 0 bases, leaving 8 bases between them.

This sequence joins TRBV18 and TRBJ1-1, with a possible D match to TRBD1 (5 bases). The V gene lost 2 bases and the J gene lost 5 bases, with 15 bases spanning the gap. The germline gives CDR1 KGHSH, CDR2 LQKENI. This CDR3 is 15 amino acids long. The CDR3 bases are TGTGCCAGCTCACCATTTCGGGACTTGGGGACTGAAGCTTTCTTT. Encoded protein: CASSPFRDLGTEAFF. Filled out from reference TRBV18 and TRBJ1-1, the complete variable domain reads NAGVMQNPRHLVRRRGQEARLRCSPMKGHSHVYWYRQLPEEGLKFMVYLQKENIIDESGMPKERFSAEFPKEGPSILRIQQVVRGDSAAYFCASSPFRDLGTEAFFGQGTRLTVV.

The V gene is TRBV14, the J gene TRBJ1-1, with 9 bases fitting TRBD1. The V gene end was trimmed by 5 bases and the J gene end by 6 bases; junction bases not matched to a gene: 19. The CDR3 has 18 residues. Germline V lookup: CDR1 SGHDN, CDR2 FVKESK. CDR3 coding DNA: TGTGCCAGCAGCACCTGGACAGGGGCAAATTGGAAGTCGCCTGAAGCTTTCTTT. Amino acids: CASSTWTGANWKSPEAFF. Filled out from reference TRBV14 and TRBJ1-1, the complete variable domain reads EAGVTQFPSHSVIEKGQTVTLRCDPISGHDNLYWYRRVMGKEIKFLLHFVKESKQDESGMPNNRFLAERTGGTYSTLKVQPAELEDSGVYFCASSTWTGANWKSPEAFFGQGTRLTVV.

The CDR3 nucleotides read TGTGCCCCTAGCGCGCGAGGAAACACCATATATTTT. This codes for CAPSARGNTIYF. The chain recombines TRBV7-9 with TRBJ1-3; D unresolved. The ends were cut back, 11 bases at V and 4 bases at J, with 12 bases in the middle. In germline, CDR1 is SEHNR, CDR2 FQNEAQ (reference sequence). This CDR3 spans 12 amino acids.

Points on this clone: Other nucleotide sequences from this sample produce the same CDR3. V is TRBV27 and J is TRBJ1-5, with D unclear. Between the trimmed V and J ends, which lost 3 bases and 3 bases, there was a span of 3 bases. Germline CDR1 MNHEY, CDR2 SMNVEV (reference sequence). This CDR3 region has 12 residues. The CDR3 DNA sequence: TGTGCCAGCAGTTTTCTCAATCAGCCCCAGCATTTT. It is translated as CASSFLNQPQHF.

The rearrangement links TRBV29-1 to TRBJ2-2, with TRBD1 matching over 7 bases. Germline trimming cut 7 bases from V and 4 bases from J; bases unmatched to any gene: 9. The CDR3 is 14 residues long. Germline V gene data show CDR1 as SQVTM and CDR2 as ANQGSEA. The CDR3 DNA is TGCAGCGCCGAAGACAGGGTAGCCACCGGGGAGCTGTTTTTT. Its translation: CSAEDRVATGELFF.

This clone appeared a single time. The chain carries TRBV4-2 and TRBJ2-2; 15 nucleotides agree with TRBD2. Trimming removed 1 base from V and 0 bases from J; junction bases left unmatched: 0. The CDR3 covers 18 residues. CDR1 and CDR2 (germline): LGHNA, YNFKEQ. The CDR3 loop is CASSQGTSGGANTGELFF. In DNA form, the CDR3 reads TGTGCCAGCAGCCAAGGGACTAGCGGGGGGGCGAACACCGGGGAGCTGTTTTTT.